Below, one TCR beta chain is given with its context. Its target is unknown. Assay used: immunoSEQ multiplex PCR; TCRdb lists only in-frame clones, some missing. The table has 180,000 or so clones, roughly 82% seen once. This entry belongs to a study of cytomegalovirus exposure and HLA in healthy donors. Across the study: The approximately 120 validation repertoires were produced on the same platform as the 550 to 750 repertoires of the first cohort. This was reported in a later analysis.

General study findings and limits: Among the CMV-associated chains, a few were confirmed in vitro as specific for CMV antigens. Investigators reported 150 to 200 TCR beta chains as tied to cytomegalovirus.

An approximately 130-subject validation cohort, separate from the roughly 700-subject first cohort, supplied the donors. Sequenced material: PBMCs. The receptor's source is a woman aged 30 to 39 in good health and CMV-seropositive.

CDR3 nucleotides: TGTGCCAGCAGGAATACAGGGGCGGCGAATCAGCCCCAGCATTTT. Its translation is CASRNTGAANQPQHF. V and J are TRBV6-5 and TRBJ1-5, with 7 bases lining up with TRBD1. The germline V gene encodes CDR1 MNHEY and CDR2 SVGAGI. The CDR3 spans 15 residues. V trimming: 6 bases; J trimming: 4 bases; junction bases outside the gene matches: 9.